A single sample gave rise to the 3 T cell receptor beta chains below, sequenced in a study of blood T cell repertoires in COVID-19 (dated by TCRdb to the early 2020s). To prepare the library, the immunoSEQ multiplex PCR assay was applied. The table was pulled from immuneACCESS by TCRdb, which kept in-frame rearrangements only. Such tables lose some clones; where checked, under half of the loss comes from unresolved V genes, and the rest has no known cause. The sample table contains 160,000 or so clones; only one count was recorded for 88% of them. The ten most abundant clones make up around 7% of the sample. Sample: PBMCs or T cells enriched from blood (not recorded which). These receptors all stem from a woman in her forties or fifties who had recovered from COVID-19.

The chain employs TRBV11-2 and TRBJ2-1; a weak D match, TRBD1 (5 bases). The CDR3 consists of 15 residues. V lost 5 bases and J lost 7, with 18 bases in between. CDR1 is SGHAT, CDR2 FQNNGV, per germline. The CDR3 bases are TGTGCCAGCAGCCTAGTTCAAGGGGCCAGGAATGAGCAGTTCTTC. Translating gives CASSLVQGARNEQFF.

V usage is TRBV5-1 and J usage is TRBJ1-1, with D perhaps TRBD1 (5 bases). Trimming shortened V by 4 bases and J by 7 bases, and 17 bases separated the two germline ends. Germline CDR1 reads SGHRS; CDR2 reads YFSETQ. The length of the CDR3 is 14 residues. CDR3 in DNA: TGCGCCAGCAGCGGGGGGTTAGGTCCGGTTGAAGCTTTCTTT. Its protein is CASSGGLGPVEAFF.

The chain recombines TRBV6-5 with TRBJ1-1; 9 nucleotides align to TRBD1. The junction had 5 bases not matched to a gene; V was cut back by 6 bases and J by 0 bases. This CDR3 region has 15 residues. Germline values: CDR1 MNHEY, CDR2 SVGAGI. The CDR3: CASRGRQGVNTEAFF. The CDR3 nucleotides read TGTGCCAGCAGGGGAAGACAGGGGGTGAACACTGAAGCTTTCTTT.